What follows are 30 T cell receptor beta chains derived from one specimen sequenced in a study of HIV-infected patients and healthy controls. No cell fractionation was done, so the repertoire covers all unsorted peripheral blood T cells. Approximately 510 ng RNA was reverse transcribed with alpha and beta constant-region primers. Separate chain-specific third strand synthesis with multiplexing indices produced the alpha and beta libraries. From the 5' RACE reads, TCRdb called clonotypes with MiXCR, one entry per CDR3 protein. The table has around 15,000 distinct CDR3 sequences, 6% to 9% seen once. Specimen: blood. These receptors originate from an adult in good health.

There are many counts of this clonotype. The V gene is TRBV19, the J gene TRBJ1-5, with 7 nucleotides matching TRBD1. The length of the CDR3 is 15 residues. The J segment lost 2 bases and the V segment lost 7 bases, leaving 8 bases of the junction unmatched. From germline, CDR1 is LNHDA and CDR2 SQIVND (reference sequence). For the CDR3, the DNA is TGTGCCAGTACCCCTTACAGGGGAGGCAATCAGCCCCAGCATTTT. Translated, it gives CASTPYRGGNQPQHF.

The chain has TRBV30 and TRBJ2-4; 8 nucleotides align to TRBD1. V shed 1 base, J shed 4 bases, and the junction held 9 bases outside the gene matches. The CDR3 length is 16 residues. Germline CDR1 is GTSNPN and CDR2 is SVGIG (reference sequence). As DNA, the CDR3 is TGTGCCTGGAGTGCATCGGCAGGGGGCCCAAAAAACATTCAGTACTTC. Protein sequence: CAWSASAGGPKNIQYF.

This clonotype was seen many times. V is TRBV7-8 and J is TRBJ2-2, with D perhaps TRBD2 (7 bases). Per germline, CDR1 SGHVS and CDR2 FQNEAQ. Between the trimmed V and J ends, which lost 6 bases and 6 bases, there was a span of 14 bases. The CDR3 has 14 amino acids. The CDR3 is CASRGGALAGELFF. DNA for the CDR3: TGTGCCAGCAGGGGGGGGGCCCTTGCCGGGGAGCTGTTTTTT.

This clonotype showed up many times. The rearrangement joins TRBV7-2 to TRBJ2-3; D call uncertain. Germline values: CDR1 SGHTA, CDR2 FQGNSA. This CDR3 region has 13 residues. V shed 2 bases and J shed 0 bases, with 3 bases lying between them. The CDR3 coding sequence is TGTGCCAGCAGCTTACTGAGCACAGATACGCAGTATTTT. This encodes CASSLLSTDTQYF.

This clonotype was observed many times. The V call is TRBV6-5, the J call TRBJ1-2, with D uncertain. Germline loops: CDR1 MNHEY, CDR2 SVGAGI. The ends were cut back, 6 bases at V and 8 bases at J, with 22 bases in the middle. The CDR3 has 15 amino acids. CDR3 in amino acids: CASRQLDGQVGGYTF. The CDR3 DNA sequence: TGTGCCAGCAGGCAACTTGATGGCCAGGTGGGAGGCTACACCTTC.

This clonotype was seen repeatedly, ten times or more. The chain recombines TRBV4-2 with TRBJ2-2; D might be TRBD2 (5 bases). From germline, CDR1 is LGHNA and CDR2 YNFKEQ. V lost 0 bases and J 2 bases, leaving 10 bases between the germline ends. The CDR3 is made up of 16 amino acids. The DNA of the CDR3 is TGTGCCAGCAGCCAAGATCGGCGGGTAAACACCGGGGAGCTGTTTTTT. Its translation is CASSQDRRVNTGELFF.

This clonotype occurred many times. The CDR3: CASSRTMETGSKYF. Here the CDR3 DNA reads TGCGCCAGCAGCCGGACGATGGAAACAGGGTCGAAATACTTC. This rearrangement joins TRBV4-3 to TRBJ2-7, with D maybe TRBD1 (6 bases). V gave up 4 bases and J gave up 13 bases, with 23 bases separating them. From germline, CDR1 is LGHNA and CDR2 YSLEER. The CDR3 is made up of 14 amino acids.

This clonotype has at least ten counts. The genes are TRBV5-5 and TRBJ2-5, with D uncertain. CDR1 and CDR2 (germline): SGHKS, YYEKEE (reference sequence). Trimming removed 0 bases at V and 5 bases at J, with 5 bases between. CDR3 length equals 12 residues. The CDR3 nucleotides are TGTGCCAGCAGCTTGGTTTTGGAGACCCAGTACTTC. Its translation is CASSLVLETQYF.

This clonotype appeared many times. The chain's CDR3 is CASSIPGAGKPQHF. The CDR3 DNA reads TGTGCCAGTAGTATTCCAGGGGCAGGGAAGCCCCAGCATTTT. The chain links TRBV19 to TRBJ1-5, with TRBD1 as a possible D gene (6 bases). Germline V gives CDR1 LNHDA, CDR2 SQIVND (reference sequence). Trimming removed 3 bases at V and 8 bases at J, with 14 bases between. This CDR3 is 14 amino acids long.

This clonotype was found many times. The V gene is TRBV27, the J gene TRBJ1-5; D is unresolved. The CDR3 is made up of 14 amino acids. CDR1 and CDR2 (germline): MNHEY, SMNVEV (reference sequence). Trimming shortened V by 2 bases and J by 1 base, and 6 bases separated the two germline ends. The CDR3 reads CASSLVGSNQPQHF. The DNA for the CDR3 is TGTGCCAGCAGTTTAGTGGGCAGCAATCAGCCCCAGCATTTT.

This clonotype was observed at least ten times. The chain has TRBV7-2 and TRBJ1-2; D is unclear. This CDR3 is 13 amino acids long. In germline, CDR1 is SGHTA, CDR2 FQGNSA. Trimming removed 5 bases from V and 2 bases from J, with 9 bases in between. This chain's CDR3 is CASSPDQNYGYTF. The CDR3 region has the DNA TGTGCCAGCAGCCCGGACCAGAACTATGGCTACACCTTC.

In this sample, this clonotype turned up many times. The genes are TRBV20-1 and TRBJ1-1; tentative D call: TRBD1 (6 bases). Germline CDR1 DFQATT, CDR2 SNEGSKA (reference sequence). Trimming left V 1 base short and J 3 bases short, with 9 bases between. The CDR3 runs 13 residues. The CDR3 bases are TGCAGTGCTAGAGGAGGGGGGGACACTGAAGCTTTCTTT. It translates to CSARGGGDTEAFF.

This clonotype was seen repeatedly, ten times or more. V and J are TRBV27 and TRBJ2-3, with D tentatively TRBD1 or TRBD2 (5 bases each). This CDR3 has 14 amino acids. Germline V gives CDR1 MNHEY, CDR2 SMNVEV (reference sequence). V was clipped by 3 bases and J by 3 bases, with 10 bases between them. CDR3 coding DNA: TGTGCCAGCAGTTTGGGGACGGCAACAGATACGCAGTATTTT. Residues: CASSLGTATDTQYF.

The gene calls are TRBV5-4 and TRBJ2-6; possibly TRBD2 for D (5 bases). This CDR3 is 18 amino acids long. The germline V and J ends were trimmed by 4 bases and 0 bases, with 17 bases remaining between them. Germline V gene sequence: CDR1 SGHNT, CDR2 YYREEE (reference sequence). As DNA, the CDR3 is TGTGCCAGCAGCCCACTTCTGGAGGTCTACTCTGGGGCCAACGTCCTGACTTTC. Protein: CASSPLLEVYSGANVLTF.

This clonotype came up many times. V and J are TRBV29-1 and TRBJ1-2; D perhaps matches TRBD1 (6 bases). The V gene's germline CDR1 is SQVTM and CDR2 ANQGSEA. Trimming left V 2 bases short and J 7 bases short, with 26 bases between. The CDR3 loop spans 17 amino acids. The CDR3 DNA reads as TGCAGCGTTGAATGGGGAGGGGATAGACTCACAGGGATTGGCTACACCTTC. Translated, it gives CSVEWGGDRLTGIGYTF.

This clonotype was seen many times. This chain joins TRBV6-2 or TRBV6-3 and TRBJ1-5; D perhaps matches TRBD1 (5 bases). In germline, CDR1 is MNHEY, CDR2 SVGEGT. With 2 bases removed from V and 5 bases from J, the gap between germline ends came to 7 bases. CDR3 size: 13 residues. The CDR3 region is CASSYQGDQPQHF. DNA for the CDR3: TGTGCCAGCAGTTACCAAGGGGATCAGCCCCAGCATTTT.

This chain uses TRBV5-6 with TRBJ1-1, with D maybe TRBD1 (5 bases). V was cut by 3 bases and J by 5 bases, with 20 bases left in between. From germline, CDR1 is SGHDT and CDR2 YYEEEE. CDR3 length: 16 amino acids. The CDR3, as DNA: TGTGCCAGCAGCTGGTGGGGCACGGGATTGAGGACTGAAGCTTTCTTT. Its protein is CASSWWGTGLRTEAFF.

This clonotype occurred many times. The chain employs TRBV27 and TRBJ1-5; no clear D gene. This CDR3 has 14 residues. Germline V gene data show CDR1 as MNHEY and CDR2 as SMNVEV (reference sequence). With 6 bases removed from V and 4 bases from J, the gap between germline ends came to 13 bases. The CDR3 loop is CASSREGRNQPQHF. CDR3 bases: TGTGCCAGCAGCCGAGAGGGCCGGAATCAGCCCCAGCATTTT.

The table lists this clonotype with many counts. This chain uses TRBV19 with TRBJ1-5; 7 bases line up with TRBD1. The CDR3 loop spans 14 amino acids. Germline V gene sequence: CDR1 LNHDA, CDR2 SQIVND (reference sequence). After removal of 6 bases from V and 2 bases from J, the junction contained 4 bases not matched to a gene. The CDR3 DNA reads TGTGCCAGTAGGGACAGGACTGGCAATCAGCCCCAGCATTTT. Its translation: CASRDRTGNQPQHF.

This clonotype has a handful of counts. The chain couples TRBV30 to TRBJ1-1, with a tentative D call TRBD1 (5 bases). The CDR3 spans 13 residues. V lost 1 base and J 3 bases, leaving 9 bases between the germline ends. The germline CDR1 and CDR2 sequences are GTSNPN and SVGIG (reference sequence). CDR3 residues: CAWSEAGHTEAFF. The CDR3 bases are TGTGCCTGGAGTGAGGCAGGGCACACTGAAGCTTTCTTT.

Many counts were recorded for this clonotype. V gene TRBV20-1 combines with J gene TRBJ1-4; D remains ambiguous. Deletions cut 5 bases from V and 2 bases from J, with 12 bases between. This CDR3 contains 14 residues. The germline V gene has CDR1 DFQATT and CDR2 SNEGSKA (reference sequence). CDR3 sequence: CSAGALGTNEKLFF. DNA for the CDR3: TGCAGTGCTGGTGCCTTGGGGACTAATGAAAAACTGTTTTTT.

This clonotype has ten or more counts. This chain joins TRBV19 and TRBJ1-4; unclear D gene. The germline CDR1 and CDR2 sequences are LNHDA and SQIVND (reference sequence). This CDR3 region has 12 residues. Trimming cost V 6 bases and J 8 bases, with 10 bases left between them. DNA of the CDR3: TGTGCCAGTAGCACCCGCGGCGAAAAACTGTTTTTT. Amino acid sequence: CASSTRGEKLFF.

The chain links TRBV2 to TRBJ1-3; weak D call: TRBD1 (5 bases). V was trimmed by 10 bases and J by 0 bases, leaving 31 bases between them. The CDR3 extends over 20 amino acids. Germline V CDR1 and CDR2: SNHLY, FYNNEI. The CDR3 nucleotides are TGTGCCACCTCACGGGGCCTACAAGTGGAATCCGAAGCCTCTGGAAACACCATATATTTT. Its translation: CATSRGLQVESEASGNTIYF.

V gene TRBV5-6 combines with J gene TRBJ1-2; D uncertain. The CDR3 runs to 15 residues. Germline CDR1 SGHDT, CDR2 YYEEEE. The V and J ends lost 4 bases and 0 bases respectively, with 13 bases between them. As DNA, the CDR3 is TGTGCCAGCAGCCCGGCGGCAGGTGCTAACTATGGCTACACCTTC. Translating it yields CASSPAAGANYGYTF.

The V call is TRBV20-1, the J call TRBJ2-1, with 8 bases matching TRBD2. After removal of 6 bases from V and 7 bases from J, the junction contained 11 bases not matched to a gene. This CDR3 region has 14 residues. Germline CDR1 and CDR2: DFQATT and SNEGSKA (reference sequence). Here the CDR3 DNA reads TGCAGTGCGTGGACTAGCCGGGGTTGGAATGAGCAGTTCTTC. It codes for CSAWTSRGWNEQFF.

This clonotype has a count of ten or more. The chain carries TRBV28 and TRBJ2-7; the match to TRBD2 covers 7 bases. J was trimmed by 2 bases and V by 2 bases; bases with no gene match: 3. The CDR3 spans 14 residues. Germline V gene lookup returns CDR1 MDHEN and CDR2 SYDVKM. CDR3 sequence reads: CASSLGGGAYEQYF. The CDR3 DNA reads as TGTGCCAGCAGTTTAGGCGGGGGAGCCTACGAGCAGTACTTC. Using reference TRBV28 and TRBJ2-7 for the parts outside the CDR3, the full variable domain is DVKVTQSSRYLVKRTGEKVFLECVQDMDHENMFWYRQDPGLGLRLIYFSYDVKMKEKGDIPEGYSVSREKKERFSLILESASTNQTSMYLCASSLGGGAYEQYFGPGTRLTVT.

The sample holds a few counts of this clonotype. This chain joins TRBV11-1 and TRBJ1-1; D is ambiguous. The length of the CDR3 is 14 residues. Deletions cut 5 bases from V and 5 bases from J, with 15 bases between. Germline V lookup: CDR1 SGHAT, CDR2 FQDESV (reference sequence). The DNA for the CDR3 is TGTGCCAGCAGCACTGGGTTCGTGTTGACTGAAGCTTTCTTT. Protein: CASSTGFVLTEAFF. Combining the CDR3 with reference TRBV11-1 and TRBJ1-1 gives the whole variable domain EAEVAQSPRYKITEKSQAVAFWCDPISGHATLYWYRQILGQGPELLVQFQDESVVDDSQLPKDRFSAERLKGVDSTLKIQPAELGDSAMYLCASSTGFVLTEAFFGQGTRLTVV.

This clonotype was seen ten or more times. The chain joins TRBV7-2 to TRBJ2-7; D ambiguous. The CDR3 has 16 amino acids. CDR1 is SGHTA, CDR2 FQGNSA, per germline. V gave up 5 bases and J gave up 0 bases, with 17 bases separating them. The CDR3 DNA reads as TGTGCCAGCAGCCGGCACTTGGCCCTAAGCTCCTACGAGCAGTACTTC. Translation gives CASSRHLALSSYEQYF. The whole variable domain, filled in from reference TRBV7-2 and TRBJ2-7, reads GAGVSQSPSNKVTEKGKDVELRCDPISGHTALYWYRQSLGQGLEFLIYFQGNSAPDKSGLPSDRFSAERTGGSVSTLTIQRTQQEDSAVYLCASSRHLALSSYEQYFGPGTRLTVT.

This clonotype has a count of ten or more. The gene calls are TRBV7-9 and TRBJ1-2, with a possible D match to TRBD1 (6 bases). Looked up from germline, CDR1 is SEHNR and CDR2 is FQNEAQ (reference sequence). The germline V and J ends were trimmed by 5 bases and 7 bases, with 17 bases remaining between them. This CDR3 region has 14 residues. The chain's CDR3 is CASSIEGRTAGYTF. The CDR3 DNA follows: TGTGCCAGCAGCATAGAAGGGAGGACAGCTGGCTACACCTTC. The full variable domain, in which reference TRBV7-9 and TRBJ1-2 provide the parts outside the CDR3, is DTGVSQNPRHKITKRGQNVTFRCDPISEHNRLYWYRQTLGQGPEFLTYFQNEAQLEKSRLLSDRFSAERPKGSFSTLEIQRTEQGDSAMYLCASSIEGRTAGYTFGSGTRLTVV.

This chain uses TRBV15 with TRBJ2-7; TRBD2 matches 12 bases. Germline loops: CDR1 LNHNV, CDR2 YYDKDF (reference sequence). The V gene end was trimmed by 5 bases and the J gene end by 5 bases; junction bases not matched to a gene: 1. The length of the CDR3 is 13 residues. The CDR3 DNA follows: TGTGCCACCAGCCGGACTAGCGGGAACGAGCAGTACTTC. It is translated as CATSRTSGNEQYF. Based on the CDR3 plus reference TRBV15 and TRBJ2-7, the full variable domain is DAMVIQNPRYQVTQFGKPVTLSCSQTLNHNVMYWYQQKSSQAPKLLFHYYDKDFNNEADTPDNFQSRRPNTSFCFLDIRSPGLGDTAMYLCATSRTSGNEQYFGPGTRLTVT.